One and the same sample provided the 29 T cell receptor beta chains below, sequenced in a study of blood T cell repertoires in COVID-19. Here immunoSEQ multiplex PCR was the method, and the copy in TCRdb shows in-frame clones only, minus some. The sample includes roughly 200,000 clones, 80% to 90% seen only once; the top ten take about 6.2%. The sequenced material came from peripheral blood. The receptor source for this set is a man in his 60s who had recovered from COVID-19.

The chain has TRBV9 and TRBJ2-2, with TRBD1 matching over 9 bases. CDR3 length: 16 residues. V shed 4 bases, J shed 8 bases, and the junction held 12 bases outside the gene matches. In germline, CDR1 is SGDLS, CDR2 YYNGEE. CDR3 in DNA: TGTGCCAGCAGCCCCCATGTTGGACAGGGGAGTGGGGAGCTGTTTTTT. Its protein is CASSPHVGQGSGELFF.

This chain joins TRBV10-3 and TRBJ2-1, with 14 bases identical to TRBD2. The CDR3 loop spans 16 amino acids. V shed 6 bases and J 8 bases; nucleotides not matched to a gene: 9. Germline V CDR1 and CDR2: ENHRY, SYGVKD. Here the CDR3 DNA reads TGTGCCATCAGAACCGCCGGGACTAGCGGGAGCTATGAGCAGTTCTTC. Its translation is CAIRTAGTSGSYEQFF.

CDR3 sequence: CASSLSRGKDTQYF. The CDR3 DNA sequence: TGTGCCAGCAGTTTGTCCAGGGGGAAAGATACGCAGTATTTT. This rearrangement joins TRBV27 to TRBJ2-3, with 7 bases aligning to TRBD1. With 3 bases clipped from V and 5 bases from J, the junction kept 5 bases outside the gene matches. Per germline, CDR1 MNHEY and CDR2 SMNVEV (reference sequence). The CDR3 totals 14 residues.

This clone showed up just once. The rearrangement uses TRBV11-2 and TRBJ2-1; 10 nucleotides match TRBD2. CDR3 length: 15 residues. The junction had 7 bases not matched to a gene; V was cut back by 6 bases and J by 5 bases. Germline V gene sequence: CDR1 SGHAT, CDR2 FQNNGV. CDR3 amino acids: CASRTGLARHNEQFF. The CDR3 coding sequence is TGTGCCAGCAGGACGGGACTAGCGCGACACAATGAGCAGTTCTTC.

This clone was counted between two and nine times. The chain recombines TRBV4-3 with TRBJ1-5, with no clear D. The V and J ends lost 0 bases and 4 bases respectively, with 4 bases between them. This CDR3 has 13 residues. Germline values: CDR1 LGHNA, CDR2 YSLEER. CDR3 loop: CASSQDLNQPQHF. The CDR3 DNA sequence: TGCGCCAGCAGCCAAGACCTAAATCAGCCCCAGCATTTT.

This clone was observed a handful of times. In the same sample, other DNA sequences code for this CDR3. This rearrangement joins TRBV14 to TRBJ1-1; 8 nucleotides line up with TRBD1. Trimming cost V 4 bases and J 1 base; bases outside gene matches: 5. The CDR3 extends over 15 amino acids. Germline CDR1 and CDR2: SGHDN and FVKESK. In DNA, the CDR3 is TGTGCCAGCAGCCTTCGGACAGGGAGGAACACTGAAGCTTTCTTT. This encodes CASSLRTGRNTEAFF.

The chain employs TRBV11-1 and TRBJ1-1; D might be TRBD1 (5 bases). The CDR3 loop spans 14 amino acids. V was cut by 5 bases and J by 6 bases, with 16 bases left in between. CDR1 is SGHAT and CDR2 is FQDESV in the germline V gene (reference sequence). The CDR3 reads CASSLYPRGSEAFF. The CDR3 coding sequence is TGTGCCAGCAGCCTCTACCCGCGGGGGTCTGAAGCTTTCTTT.

V is TRBV7-5 and J is TRBJ1-6. TRBV7-5 corresponds to a pseudogene. CDR3 size: 15 residues. CDR3 amino acids: CARSPLSSYNSPLHF. The CDR3 nucleotides read TGTGCCAGAAGCCCCCTTAGTTCCTATAATTCACCCCTCCACTTT.

The rearrangement uses TRBV7-9 and TRBJ1-1; D unclear. The V gene's germline CDR1 is SEHNR and CDR2 FQNEAQ (reference sequence). V lost 5 bases to trimming and J lost 11 bases, with 15 bases between them. The CDR3 runs 12 residues. The CDR3 nucleotides read TGTGCCAGCAGCCCCCTAGAATATAGGGCTTTCTTT. Its protein is CASSPLEYRAFF.

The V gene is TRBV6-6, the J gene TRBJ2-7; 13 bases line up with TRBD2. The V segment lost 5 bases and the J segment 5 bases; nucleotides outside the gene matches: 21. Germline V gene data show CDR1 as MNHNY and CDR2 as SVGAGI (reference sequence). The CDR3 consists of 20 residues. The CDR3 DNA reads TGTGCCAGCAGTCACCCTAGGGTGGGACTAGCGGGAAATCGGGGCGACGAGCAGTACTTC. Encoded protein: CASSHPRVGLAGNRGDEQYF.

This chain connects TRBV5-1 to TRBJ1-4; D is unresolved. This CDR3 is built from 14 residues. Germline lookup yields CDR1 SGHRS and CDR2 YFSETQ. Trimming shortened V by 2 bases and J by 2 bases, and 7 bases separated the two germline ends. The CDR3 reads CASSFGNTNEKLFF. CDR3 DNA: TGCGCCAGCAGCTTCGGGAATACTAATGAAAAACTGTTTTTT.

The J gene is TRBJ2-7, the V gene TRBV7-2, with 10 bases matching TRBD1. The V gene's germline CDR1 is SGHTA and CDR2 FQGNSA. The CDR3 totals 15 residues. V was clipped by 8 bases and J by 6 bases; unmatched bases: 13. CDR3 DNA: TGTGCCAGCCTCATAAGAGGGACAGGGGCCCCCGAGCAGTACTTC. Translating gives CASLIRGTGAPEQYF. Drawing the rest from reference TRBV7-2 and TRBJ2-7, the complete variable domain is GAGVSQSPSNKVTEKGKDVELRCDPISGHTALYWYRQSLGQGLEFLIYFQGNSAPDKSGLPSDRFSAERTGGSVSTLTIQRTQQEDSAVYLCASLIRGTGAPEQYFGPGTRLTVT.

This clone has more than one count but fewer than ten. In DNA form, the CDR3 reads TGCGCCAGCAGCAGGGCCAGAGCGGGAGGGCGTGAGCAGTTCTTC. Encoded protein: CASSRARAGGREQFF. The J gene is TRBJ2-1, the V gene TRBV5-1; 10 nucleotides line up with TRBD2. From germline, CDR1 is SGHRS and CDR2 YFSETQ. This CDR3 has 15 amino acids. J was trimmed by 9 bases and V by 4 bases; bases with no gene match: 10.

This clone was found once. V and J are TRBV28 and TRBJ2-3; 12 bases agree with TRBD1. The J segment lost 3 bases and the V segment lost 11 bases, leaving 6 bases of the junction unmatched. This CDR3 contains 14 residues. Germline assignment: CDR1 MDHEN and CDR2 SYDVKM. The CDR3: CAGPGQGATDTQYF. The CDR3 bases are TGTGCCGGACCGGGACAGGGGGCTACAGATACGCAGTATTTT.

This clone appeared once. The chain couples TRBV29-1 to TRBJ2-1, with D unresolved. The CDR3 is made up of 13 amino acids. V lost 5 bases, J lost 4 bases, and 12 bases lay in between. Germline CDR1 and CDR2: SQVTM and ANQGSEA. CDR3 nucleotide sequence: TGCAGCGTTTTAGAAGAGATTTACAATGAGCAGTTCTTC. This codes for CSVLEEIYNEQFF.

This chain links TRBV7-2 with TRBJ1-6; TRBD1 is a possible D gene (6 bases). There are 15 residues in the CDR3. V was trimmed by 5 bases and J by 1 base, leaving 9 bases between them. CDR1 and CDR2 from the germline V gene are SGHTA and FQGNSA. DNA of the CDR3: TGTGCCAGCAGCACAACAGGGTCCTATAATTCACCCCTCCACTTT. Protein: CASSTTGSYNSPLHF. The full variable domain, completed using reference TRBV7-2 and TRBJ1-6, is GAGVSQSPSNKVTEKGKDVELRCDPISGHTALYWYRQSLGQGLEFLIYFQGNSAPDKSGLPSDRFSAERTGGSVSTLTIQRTQQEDSAVYLCASSTTGSYNSPLHFGNGTRLTVT.

The chain uses TRBV6-5 and TRBJ1-6; TRBD1 matches 9 bases. Losses at the gene ends were 5 bases for V and 7 bases for J; bases not matched to a gene: 6. CDR1 and CDR2 (germline): MNHEY, SVGAGI. The CDR3 totals 15 residues. Written as DNA, the CDR3 is TGTGCCAGCAGTCCCGGGACAGGGAGGAATTCACCCCTCCACTTT. Protein sequence: CASSPGTGRNSPLHF.

The chain recombines TRBV6-5 with TRBJ2-7; no reliable D call. Deletions cut 7 bases from V and 3 bases from J, with 13 bases between. CDR1 MNHEY and CDR2 SVGAGI come from the germline V gene. The CDR3 runs to 13 residues. In nucleotides, the CDR3 is TGTGCCAGCATTCCCCGGTTAAGCTACGAGCAGTACTTC. Its translation is CASIPRLSYEQYF.

CDR3 sequence reads: CATSDSSGGNEKLFF. CDR3 nucleotide sequence: TGTGCCACCAGTGACTCTTCGGGGGGTAATGAAAAACTGTTTTTT. The chain has TRBV24-1 and TRBJ1-4; possibly TRBD1 for D (5 bases). The CDR3 is 15 amino acids. Between the trimmed V and J ends, which lost 4 bases and 4 bases, there was a span of 12 bases. CDR1 is KGHDR, CDR2 SFDVKD, per germline.

This clone was picked up one time. The V gene is TRBV19, the J gene TRBJ2-7; D remains ambiguous. The CDR3 sequence is 12 residues long. Trimming cost V 5 bases and J 6 bases, with 11 bases left between them. CDR1 is LNHDA, CDR2 SQIVND, per germline (reference sequence). CDR3 amino acids: CASSLHGSEQYF. CDR3 bases: TGTGCCAGTAGTCTCCACGGGTCCGAGCAGTACTTC.

The J gene is TRBJ1-2, the V gene TRBV7-9; D is perhaps TRBD1 (6 bases). Germline CDR1 SEHNR, CDR2 FQNEAQ (reference sequence). CDR3 length: 16 amino acids. Trimming left V 7 bases short and J 8 bases short, with 26 bases between. CDR3 residues: CASTTRGGTGARGYTF. In DNA form, the CDR3 reads TGTGCCAGCACAACCCGAGGGGGAACAGGCGCAAGAGGCTACACCTTC.

The genes are TRBV10-3 and TRBJ2-3, with TRBD2 identical over 13 bases. Germline trimming cut 5 bases from V and 3 bases from J; bases unmatched to any gene: 8. Germline V lookup: CDR1 ENHRY, CDR2 SYGVKD. The CDR3 extends over 17 amino acids. The CDR3 loop is CAISRGTSGIGTDTQYF. In DNA, the CDR3 is TGTGCCATCAGTAGGGGGACTAGCGGGATAGGGACAGATACGCAGTATTTT.

V is TRBV9 and J is TRBJ2-3; 12 bases agree with TRBD2. Germline V gene data show CDR1 as SGDLS and CDR2 as YYNGEE. Unmatched junction bases numbered 7, after V lost 2 bases and J lost 0 bases. The CDR3 loop spans 18 amino acids. CDR3 region: CASSVRLAGVPSTDTQYF. CDR3 nucleotides: TGTGCCAGCAGCGTCAGACTAGCGGGGGTCCCTAGCACAGATACGCAGTATTTT.

V gene TRBV7-2 combines with J gene TRBJ1-2; TRBD1 agrees at 7 bases. The V and J ends lost 1 base and 8 bases, in that order; junction bases with no gene match: 4. CDR1 SGHTA and CDR2 FQGNSA come from the germline V gene. CDR3 length equals 13 residues. The CDR3 bases are TGTGCCAGCAGCTTAGAAGGGGGCTCGGGCTACACCTTC. Translating gives CASSLEGGSGYTF. Full variable domain (missing parts from reference TRBV7-2 and TRBJ1-2): GAGVSQSPSNKVTEKGKDVELRCDPISGHTALYWYRQSLGQGLEFLIYFQGNSAPDKSGLPSDRFSAERTGGSVSTLTIQRTQQEDSAVYLCASSLEGGSGYTFGSGTRLTVV.

The chain couples TRBV11-2 to TRBJ2-3, with TRBD1 as a possible D gene (5 bases). The CDR3 runs to 16 residues. Germline V gives CDR1 SGHAT, CDR2 FQNNGV. V gave up 0 bases and J gave up 0 bases, with 10 bases separating them. CDR3: CASSLDLPGSTDTQYF. CDR3 nucleotides: TGTGCCAGCAGCTTAGATCTCCCAGGGAGCACAGATACGCAGTATTTT.

The rearrangement joins TRBV20-1 to TRBJ2-1; 12 bases are a match to TRBD2. The CDR3 has 17 amino acids. CDR1 and CDR2 (germline): DFQATT, SNEGSKA (reference sequence). V gave up 3 bases and J gave up 3 bases; unmatched junction bases: 9. The CDR3 DNA reads TGCAGTGCTAGTAGACTAGCGGGGGACCTCGGCTACAATGAGCAGTTCTTC. It specifies CSASRLAGDLGYNEQFF.

Here the CDR3 reads CASATGSYTEAFF. CDR3 DNA: TGTGCCAGCGCAACAGGATCTTACACTGAAGCTTTCTTT. The chain carries TRBV6-5 and TRBJ1-1; D possibly corresponds to TRBD1 (5 bases). CDR1 MNHEY and CDR2 SVGAGI come from the germline V gene. Trimming cost V 8 bases and J 3 bases, with 13 bases left between them. CDR3 length: 13 amino acids.

The genes are TRBV7-9 and TRBJ1-5, with unresolved D. The V gene lost 5 bases and the J gene lost 7 bases, with 12 bases spanning the gap. The CDR3 is made up of 13 amino acids. Germline V CDR1 and CDR2: SEHNR, FQNEAQ (reference sequence). For the CDR3, the DNA is TGTGCCAGCAGCCGGGAGGGAGGGCAGCCCCAGCATTTT. This translates into CASSREGGQPQHF.

CDR3 residues: CASSSQGASTGELFF. The CDR3 DNA follows: TGTGCCAGCAGCTCGCAGGGGGCAAGCACCGGGGAGCTGTTTTTT. The chain joins TRBV11-3 to TRBJ2-2, with 8 bases identical to TRBD1. Looked up from germline, CDR1 is SGHNT and CDR2 is YENEEA. The junction had 5 bases not matched to a gene; V was cut back by 4 bases and J by 4 bases. The CDR3 extends over 15 amino acids.